This TCR beta chain was profiled in a study of T cell changes during pregnancy in multiple sclerosis. CDR1 is MDHEN, CDR2 SYDVKM, per germline. The CDR3 is 16 amino acids. V shed 3 bases and J 7 bases; nucleotides not matched to a gene: 8. The repertoire was sequenced with immunoSEQ multiplex PCR; TCRdb's copy has only in-frame clones and lacks some. The sample lists 40,000 to 60,000 clones, 85% to 90% occurring once. The sequence was collected from a female donor in good health, enrolled as a control in a pregnancy study. The specimen was peripheral blood, collected in the first trimester of pregnancy. The chain is built from TRBV28 and TRBJ2-1, with 11 positions matching TRBD1. The DNA of the CDR3 is TGTGCCAGCAGTTTCTTTGCAGGACAGGGGGCTAATGAGCAGTTCTTC. Its protein product is CASSFFAGQGANEQFF. The full variable domain, with the rest looked up from reference TRBV28 and TRBJ2-1, is DVKVTQSSRYLVKRTGEKVFLECVQDMDHENMFWYRQDPGLGLRLIYFSYDVKMKEKGDIPEGYSVSREKKERFSLILESASTNQTSMYLCASSFFAGQGANEQFFGPGTRLTVL.